This T cell receptor beta chain was found in a study of cytomegalovirus exposure and HLA in healthy donors. The study ran its PCR with 60 Vbeta and 13 Jbeta primers. The method was immunoSEQ multiplex PCR; TCRdb's version includes in-frame clones alone and lacks a portion of them. The sample shows some 160,000 clones, about 78% of them seen only once. This CDR3 region has 16 residues. The germline gives CDR1 MNHNY, CDR2 SVGAGI (reference sequence). V lost 5 bases and J lost 6; bases outside the gene matches: 6. Sequenced input: PBMCs. The V call is TRBV6-6, the J call TRBJ2-1; 14 bases are a match to TRBD2. The sequence was obtained from a male donor in good health and CMV-seronegative. The CDR3 loop reads CASSPYGLAGGNEQFF. The CDR3 DNA follows: TGTGCCAGCAGTCCTTACGGACTAGCGGGGGGCAATGAGCAGTTCTTC.